Sequencing of this T cell receptor beta chain was carried out in a study of response to subunit inactivated influenza vaccine. Broader study findings: There was a suggestion from the authors that each seasonal influenza vaccination recruits few new T cells.

Germline V gene lookup returns CDR1 SGDLS and CDR2 YYNGEE. Trimming took 0 bases from V and 5 from J, leaving 3 bases between them. The CDR3 length is 12 residues. TCRdb processed the RT-PCR reads anew with MiXCR; each CDR3 protein has one entry. The sample holds some 500,000 distinct CDR3 sequences, 16% seen once. As for this clonotype: Its antigen is as yet unknown.

This receptor was identified in a man aged 45 to 70 who received an inactivated influenza vaccine. Sample: CD4+ T cells sorted from PBMCs, taken roughly 24 months after vaccination. The chain couples TRBV9 to TRBJ2-1; no reliable D call. The CDR3 nucleotides are TGTGCCAGCAGCGTAGTTAACAATGAGCAGTTCTTC. It codes for CASSVVNNEQFF.